This T cell receptor (beta chain) comes out of a study of CD8+ T cells in alopecia areata (dated by TCRdb to the late 2010s). Regarding the study in general: Treated patients were enrolled in an open-label pilot trial of oral tofacitinib, 5 to 10 mg twice daily, for moderate-to-severe alopecia areata. Tofacitinib was given for 6 to 18 months, followed by 6 months of follow-up off drug to assess delayed response and recurrence. In treated patients, disease severity was measured using the SALT score, which gives the percentage of scalp surface area affected. In both human patients and the C3H/HeJ mouse model, the study applied high-throughput TCRbeta sequencing to look at T cell clonal expansion in alopecia areata. Human TCRbeta sequencing covered scalp tissue and sorted CD4+ and CD8+ peripheral blood T cells from patchy and totalis/universalis alopecia areata patients and healthy controls. Tofacitinib-treated patients had biopsies at baseline and at 4 and 24 weeks of treatment, with a later scalp biopsy in several patients. Clonality in the scalp was compared among normal scalp (n=4), patchy alopecia areata scalp (n=8), and alopecia totalis/universalis scalp (n=8). The RNA source kit depended on sample type: the PAXgene miRNA kit for fixed scalp, the miRNeasy kit for PBMCs, and the RNeasy kit for mouse skin. Amplification of TCRbeta CDR3 regions was done by immunoSEQ multiplex PCR using 35 Vbeta forward primers and 13 Jbeta reverse primers.

The time point label, read with the paper, signifies: around 22 weeks on oral tofacitinib. In the paper's terms, the treatment or condition label means: oral pan-JAK inhibitor, 5-10 mg twice daily. From alopecia areata patients, peripheral blood was collected along with lesional scalp punch biopsies. PBMCs were separated by density centrifugation and stained for CD3, CD4 and CD8, after which CD4+ and CD8+ T cells were sorted on a FACSAria. Per the germline V gene, SGDLS is the CDR1 and YYNGEE is the CDR2. V sheds 0 bases and J sheds 4 bases, leaving 9 bases between their ends. The CDR3 has 14 amino acids, counting the end cysteine and phenylalanine. The retained sequence is limited to the CDR3, 42 bases, with the frame set at the first base. To prepare the library, the immunoSEQ multiplex PCR assay was applied. RNA was extracted from all samples and reverse transcribed into cDNA as template for TCR sequencing. First-strand cDNA was synthesized with SuperScript III using a 2:1 mix of oligo-dT and random hexamers. Amplification bias was assessed with a synthetic immune receptor repertoire, and residual bias was removed computationally. On the study's bioinformatics: Raw reads were preprocessed for error removal, and CDR3 was defined according to IMGT conventions as running from the conserved cysteine to phenylalanine. Clonality was computed by normalizing Shannon entropy by log2 of the number of productive unique TCRs and subtracting the result from 1. Whether each scalp clone was CD4 or CD8 was inferred by checking scalp TCRbeta sequences against the CD4 and CD8 repertoires from sorted blood. TCRdb provides this immuneACCESS table in a form limited to in-frame rearrangements. Some clones are lacking; in checked studies, under half of them reflect an unresolved V gene, and why the rest are absent is not known. V and J calls and clone size are given by that table; D and trimming were obtained from the DNA. This sample is represented by about 180,000 clones; about 53% of them were singletons. The ten largest clones take up 11% of the sample.

The investigation overall reported the following: Many expanded lesional clones persisted in scalp and blood during tofacitinib treatment, which may partly explain relapse after stopping treatment. With tofacitinib, both scalp clonality and the number of expanded CD8+ clones among the top 100 scalp clones went down significantly. The treated cohort was small, with a single nonresponder, so links between baseline CD8+ expansion and response need larger studies. Higher clonality and more expanded CD8+ clones were observed in lesional scalp than in normal scalp, particularly in alopecia totalis/universalis, a finding suggestive of antigenic drive. Unlike mouse skin, where gammadelta T cells dominate, normal human skin contains resident alphabeta T cells that get sequenced too, which complicates analysis of the scalp TCR repertoire. TCR sequences shared between patients were less clear than in mice, possibly partly because of HLA diversity in the patient population.

There are a few counts of this clone. Its antigen has not been determined. No base quality information exists; no much larger clone differs at one position. The input for sequencing was CD8+ T cells sorted from blood, taken at week 24, from a patient treated with tofacitinib. This receptor was identified in a human donor with alopecia areata. This sequence uses TRBV9 and TRBJ2-3; the D gene is perhaps TRBD2, from 5 matching bases. The CDR3 corresponds to CASSVEAAADTQYF. The DNA reads as follows: TGTGCCAGCAGCGTAGAAGCGGCCGCAGATACGCAGTATTTT.